Sequencing of this T cell receptor beta chain was carried out in a study of blood T cell repertoires in COVID-19. Looking at the study overall: There were acute and convalescent COVID-19 samples, and they came from the United States, Italy and Spain. T cells, B-cell-depleted T cells, or PBMCs supplied cDNA or gDNA.

Authors' analysis steps: Amplification with reference gene primers provided the estimates of nucleated cell counts. Profiling relied on immunoSEQ multiplex PCR, and the TCRdb table lists in-frame clones only, not all of them. The V and J calls and clone size were taken over from that table, and D and trimming were inferred from the DNA. This table holds fewer than 300,000 clones, over 75% found once. Germline loops: CDR1 SGHRS, CDR2 YFSETQ. V was clipped by 4 bases and J by 3 bases, with 10 bases between them. The CDR3 has 14 amino acids. This receptor was taken from a young man with active or convalescent COVID-19. The sequenced material came from peripheral blood. The chain links TRBV5-1 to TRBJ2-2, with D possibly matching TRBD1 (6 bases). CDR3 DNA: TGCGCCAGCAGCGAGACAGGAGACACCGGGGAGCTGTTTTTT. Translated, it gives CASSETGDTGELFF.